Each of the 22 T cell receptor beta chains below was sequenced from the same sample in a study of T cell repertoires in cytomegalovirus infection. TCRdb reprocessed the reads via MiXCR and lists one record per CDR3 protein. The sample yields some 130,000 distinct CDR3 sequences, 20% to 30% seen once. Their recognized antigens are unknown. Sequences were obtained from PBMCs, sequenced either directly or after in vitro stimulation (not recorded which). The receptor set was obtained from a human donor in good health (CMV status not recorded). Some clones in this sample may be carry-over from other donors' samples.

The CDR3 DNA reads TGTGCCAGCAGCAACCCCCAGGTAGAAAATGAGCAGTTCTTC. Protein: CASSNPQVENEQFF. The chain joins TRBV7-2 to TRBJ2-1; D unclear. This CDR3 has 14 residues. V was cut by 5 bases and J by 7 bases, with 15 bases left in between. CDR1 is SGHTA, CDR2 FQGNSA, per germline.

This clonotype occurred many times. The CDR3 here is CASSLAAGGPGSYAYEQYF. The CDR3 nucleotides read TGTGCCAGCAGCTTGGCCGCCGGGGGCCCGGGGAGTTATGCCTACGAGCAGTACTTC. The rearrangement joins TRBV5-5 to TRBJ2-7; D possibly matches TRBD1 or TRBD2 (6 bases each). The germline V gene encodes CDR1 SGHKS and CDR2 YYEKEE (reference sequence). V gave up 0 bases and J gave up 2 bases, with 24 bases separating them. The CDR3 has 19 amino acids.

The genes are TRBV11-2 and TRBJ2-7, with TRBD1 as a possible D gene (5 bases). Germline values: CDR1 SGHAT, CDR2 FQNNGV. Between the trimmed V and J ends, which lost 2 bases and 1 base, there was a span of 12 bases. This CDR3 contains 15 residues. This CDR3 reads CASSLQGGSSYEQYV. The DNA of the CDR3 is TGTGCCAGCAGCTTACAGGGCGGCAGTTCCTACGAGCAGTACGTC.

On this clonotype: A read error may explain this, as a much larger clone is one base away. J is TRBJ1-1 and V is TRBV6-5, with D uncertain. This CDR3 spans 13 amino acids. Germline V gene data show CDR1 as MNHEY and CDR2 as SVGAGI. CDR3 nucleotide sequence: TGTGCCAGCTATAGGCCCTCGGGCACTGTAGCTTTCTTT. Its translation: CASYRPSGTVAFF.

This clonotype was observed a few times. V is TRBV9 and J is TRBJ1-4; tentative D call: TRBD1 (5 bases). Germline loops: CDR1 SGDLS, CDR2 YYNGEE. V lost 0 bases, J lost 2 bases, and 8 bases lay in between. This CDR3 region has 15 residues. CDR3 protein: CASSVGGATNEKLFF. The CDR3 DNA reads as TGTGCCAGCAGCGTAGGTGGGGCTACTAATGAAAAACTGTTTTTT.

This clonotype has more than one count but fewer than ten. V gene TRBV27 combines with J gene TRBJ1-1; 7 positions agree with TRBD1. The CDR3 runs to 15 residues. Germline CDR1 and CDR2: MNHEY and SMNVEV (reference sequence). The V segment lost 3 bases and the J segment 6 bases; nucleotides outside the gene matches: 10. CDR3 in DNA: TGTGCCAGCAGTTTCCGAAACCAGGGGACAGCTGAAGCTTTCTTT. This gives the protein CASSFRNQGTAEAFF.

This clonotype was picked up a small number of times. The chain uses TRBV2 and TRBJ2-1; D unclear. V lost 6 bases and J 5 bases, leaving 11 bases between the germline ends. The CDR3 loop spans 13 amino acids. The germline V gene has CDR1 SNHLY and CDR2 FYNNEI. This chain's CDR3 is CASSFQWDNEQFF. CDR3 nucleotide sequence: TGTGCCAGCAGCTTCCAATGGGACAATGAGCAGTTCTTC.

The chain is built from TRBV28 and TRBJ2-3; 9 bases align to TRBD2. The germline CDR1 and CDR2 sequences are MDHEN and SYDVKM. V was clipped by 8 bases and J by 4 bases; unmatched bases: 13. CDR3 length equals 16 residues. For the CDR3, the DNA is TGTGCCAGCTCCCCGCGGGAGGGCCTTTTTGCAGATACGCAGTATTTT. This encodes CASSPREGLFADTQYF.

This clonotype was recorded many times. The V gene is TRBV7-2, the J gene TRBJ2-5; tentatively, D is TRBD1 (6 bases). This CDR3 has 15 residues. Germline values: CDR1 SGHTA, CDR2 FQGNSA. Trimming took 1 base from V and 2 from J, leaving 11 bases between them. The CDR3 spells CASSLVSTGQETQYF. The CDR3, as DNA: TGTGCCAGCAGCTTAGTATCGACAGGACAAGAGACCCAGTACTTC.

This clonotype was seen ten or more times. The chain employs TRBV19 and TRBJ1-1; 8 bases are shared with TRBD1. Germline CDR1 LNHDA, CDR2 SQIVND (reference sequence). Trimming at V came to 6 bases and at J to 5 bases, leaving 11 bases not matched to a gene. The CDR3 totals 15 residues. DNA of the CDR3: TGTGCCAGTAGAAAGACAGGGGCAAGGACAACTGAAGCTTTCTTT. Amino acids: CASRKTGARTTEAFF.

CDR3: CASSQLVTGNSPLHF. CDR3 DNA: TGTGCCAGCAGCCAACTCGTGACGGGGAATTCACCCCTCCACTTT. The V and J genes are TRBV14 and TRBJ1-6; D is ambiguous. Germline V gene sequence: CDR1 SGHDN, CDR2 FVKESK. The CDR3 has 15 amino acids. V gave up 2 bases and J gave up 7 bases, with 12 bases separating them.

In this sample, this clonotype turned up many times. The V and J genes are TRBV10-1 and TRBJ2-3, with a tentative D call TRBD2 (5 bases). V lost 4 bases, J lost 2 bases, and 10 bases lay in between. CDR1 and CDR2 (germline): WNHNN, SYGVQD (reference sequence). This CDR3 spans 14 amino acids. CDR3 region: CASSGLTTTDTQYF. The CDR3 DNA sequence: TGCGCCAGCAGTGGACTGACTACCACAGATACGCAGTATTTT.

The chain is built from TRBV5-6 and TRBJ2-3, with 7 bases identical to TRBD2. V lost 4 bases to trimming and J lost 2 bases; unmatched junction nucleotides: 10. Germline-derived CDR1 and CDR2 are SGHDT and YYEEEE. This CDR3 has 16 residues. The CDR3 is CASSRISSGYTDTQYF. The CDR3 DNA sequence: TGTGCCAGCAGCCGGATTTCTAGCGGATACACAGATACGCAGTATTTT.

The rearrangement links TRBV12-3 or TRBV12-4 to TRBJ2-7; no reliable D call. V lost 2 bases to trimming and J lost 3 bases, with 8 bases between them. This CDR3 comprises 13 residues. The CDR3 reads CASSLTGGYEQYV. Written as DNA, the CDR3 is TGTGCCAGCAGTTTAACCGGCGGCTACGAGCAGTACGTC.

This clonotype was detected only once. The rearrangement links TRBV20-1 to TRBJ1-1; the D is unclear. Germline lookup yields CDR1 DFQATT and CDR2 SNEGSKA (reference sequence). V lost 0 bases and J lost 1, with 12 bases in between. CDR3 length: 15 residues. CDR3 coding DNA: TGCAGTGCTAGAGATGGGAGGAAGCGGAACACTGAAGCTTTCTTT. This encodes CSARDGRKRNTEAFF.

V and J are TRBV6-8 and TRBJ1-2; D is undetermined. V gave up 2 bases and J gave up 7 bases, with 11 bases separating them. Germline CDR1 and CDR2: MNHGY and SAAAGT. The CDR3 length is 13 residues. The CDR3 loop is CASSYDGQSGYTF. The CDR3 DNA reads TGTGCCAGCAGTTACGACGGGCAGAGTGGCTACACCTTC.

This clonotype was counted only a few times. The V gene is TRBV19, the J gene TRBJ2-5, with D perhaps TRBD1 (5 bases). The CDR3 covers 13 residues. The germline V and J ends were trimmed by 2 bases and 3 bases, with 7 bases remaining between them. Germline CDR1 is LNHDA and CDR2 is SQIVND (reference sequence). The CDR3 loop is CASSISREETQYF. The CDR3 DNA is TGTGCCAGTAGTATAAGCAGGGAAGAGACCCAGTACTTC.

This clonotype was counted ten times or more. The junction shows a germline mismatch at one end, possibly a read error. The genes are TRBV12-3 or TRBV12-4 and TRBJ2-3, with 13 bases identical to TRBD2. The CDR3 extends over 17 amino acids. This CDR3 reads CASSTQLAGGSTDAQYF. The CDR3 bases are TGTGCCAGCAGCACCCAACTAGCGGGAGGGAGCACAGATGCGCAGTATTTT.

V usage is TRBV19 and J usage is TRBJ2-7; no reliable D call. Germline assignment: CDR1 LNHDA and CDR2 SQIVND (reference sequence). There are 13 residues in the CDR3. The V and J ends lost 10 bases and 3 bases respectively, with 16 bases between them. DNA for the CDR3: TGTGCCACCCGAAGCCCAGGAATCTACGAGCAGTACTTC. Protein product: CATRSPGIYEQYF.

This clonotype has only a few counts. V is TRBV20-1 and J is TRBJ2-5; D possibly corresponds to TRBD2 (6 bases). CDR3 size: 17 residues. The ends were cut back, 6 bases at V and 5 bases at J, with 28 bases in the middle. Per the germline V gene, CDR1 is DFQATT and CDR2 is SNEGSKA (reference sequence). The CDR3 DNA follows: TGCAGTGCCAGACCGACCTCTAATGGCCGGGAGAGGGAGACCCAGTACTTC. It codes for CSARPTSNGRERETQYF.

This clonotype was observed at least ten times. The rearrangement links TRBV12-3 or TRBV12-4 to TRBJ2-1; 12 bases match TRBD2. The V gene end was trimmed by 7 bases and the J gene end by 6 bases; junction bases not matched to a gene: 7. The CDR3 sequence is 15 residues long. The CDR3, as DNA: TGTGCCAGCAAAATCGGGACTAGCGGGTCCAATGAGCAGTTCTTC. Translated: CASKIGTSGSNEQFF.

The chain has TRBV28 and TRBJ2-3; a weak D match, TRBD2 (5 bases). The V and J ends lost 7 bases and 2 bases respectively, with 19 bases between them. The CDR3 runs 16 residues. CDR1 is MDHEN, CDR2 SYDVKM, per germline. The chain's CDR3 is CASTPVGSVYTDTQYF. In DNA form, the CDR3 reads TGTGCCAGCACCCCCGTGGGTAGCGTGTACACAGATACGCAGTATTTT.